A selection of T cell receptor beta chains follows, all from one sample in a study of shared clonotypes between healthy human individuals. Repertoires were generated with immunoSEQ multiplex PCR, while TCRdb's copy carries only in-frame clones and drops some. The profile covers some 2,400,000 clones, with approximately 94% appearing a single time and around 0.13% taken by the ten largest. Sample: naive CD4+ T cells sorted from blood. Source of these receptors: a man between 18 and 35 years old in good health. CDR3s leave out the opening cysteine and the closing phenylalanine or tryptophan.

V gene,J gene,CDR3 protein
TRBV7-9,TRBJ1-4,ASSQTGQTNEKLF
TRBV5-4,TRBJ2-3,ASSSRGTDTQY
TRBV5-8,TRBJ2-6,ASSGRTRPGANVLT
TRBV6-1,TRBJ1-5,ASSEQGAVGNQPQH
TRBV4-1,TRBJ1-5,ASSQAPGQINQPQH
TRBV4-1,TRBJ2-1,ASSQEGLGGYPF
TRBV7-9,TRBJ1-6,ASSWEGGPLH
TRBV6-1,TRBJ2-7,ASSEARVYEQY
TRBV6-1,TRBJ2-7,ASWGQPPTYEQY
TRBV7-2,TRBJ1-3,ASSLSVSNTIY
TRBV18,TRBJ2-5,ASSLGGVQETQY
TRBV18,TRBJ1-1,ASSPNLSQGSRTTEAF
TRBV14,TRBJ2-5,ASSQVQETQY
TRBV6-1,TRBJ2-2,ASSQDRGGSGELF
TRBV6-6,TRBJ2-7,ASEDRESNSYEQY
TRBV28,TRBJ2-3,ASSSPGQWFADTQY
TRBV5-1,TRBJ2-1,ASSLGLSLYNEQF
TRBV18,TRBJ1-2,ASSPDTKLWSYT
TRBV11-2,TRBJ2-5,ASSLDGARQETQY
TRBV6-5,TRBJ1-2,ASSYLPPGQIPGYT
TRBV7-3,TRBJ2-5,ASSPGQAGETQY
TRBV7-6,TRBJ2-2,ASSLQLASNTGELF
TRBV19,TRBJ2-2,ASSIWTRDTGELF
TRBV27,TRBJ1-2,ASSLQINYGYT
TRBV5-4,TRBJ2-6,ASSAPDRALNPGANVLT
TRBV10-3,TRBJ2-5,AISRLAGAAETQY
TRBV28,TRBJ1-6,ASSGQGSSPLH
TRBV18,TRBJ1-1,ASSLDEGVGEAF
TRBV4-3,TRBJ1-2,ASSLVRTGGLYGYT
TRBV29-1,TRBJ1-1,SVVAVGTEAF
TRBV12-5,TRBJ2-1,ASGLFSNEQF
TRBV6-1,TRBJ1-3,ASSERTAPSGNTIY
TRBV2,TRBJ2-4,ASSVTGTGVDIQY
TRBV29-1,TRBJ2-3,SGAPHLGGGTDTQY
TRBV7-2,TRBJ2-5,ASSPEGRGWAETQY
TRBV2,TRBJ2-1,ASSPEGLANNEQF
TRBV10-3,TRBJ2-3,ATRTSGGTDTQY
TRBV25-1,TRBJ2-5,ASSVFRTDQQETQY
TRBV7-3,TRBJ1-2,ASSPRGEGGYT
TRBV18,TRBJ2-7,ASSQQASGTVHQLQY